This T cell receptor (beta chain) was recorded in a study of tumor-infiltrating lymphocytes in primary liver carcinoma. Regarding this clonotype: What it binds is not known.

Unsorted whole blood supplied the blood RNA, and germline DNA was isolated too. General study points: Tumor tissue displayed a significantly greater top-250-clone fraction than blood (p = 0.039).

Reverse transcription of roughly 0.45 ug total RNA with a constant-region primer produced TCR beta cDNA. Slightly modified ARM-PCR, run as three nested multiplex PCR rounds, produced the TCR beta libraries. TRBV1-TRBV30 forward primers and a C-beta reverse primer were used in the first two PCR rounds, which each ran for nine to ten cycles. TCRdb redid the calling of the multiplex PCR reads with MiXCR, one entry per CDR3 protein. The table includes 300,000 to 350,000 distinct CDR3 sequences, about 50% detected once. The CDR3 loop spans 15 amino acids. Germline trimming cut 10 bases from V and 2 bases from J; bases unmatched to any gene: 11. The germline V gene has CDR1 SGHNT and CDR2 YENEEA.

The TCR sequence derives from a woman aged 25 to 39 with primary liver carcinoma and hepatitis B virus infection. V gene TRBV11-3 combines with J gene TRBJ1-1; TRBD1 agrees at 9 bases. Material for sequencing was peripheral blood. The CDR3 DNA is TGTGCCAACAGGCCAAGGACAGGGGTTAACACTGAAGCTTTCTTT. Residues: CANRPRTGVNTEAFF.